What follows describes a single T cell receptor (beta chain). The J segment lost 7 bases and the V segment lost 3 bases, leaving 2 bases of the junction unmatched. Germline V lookup: CDR1 SGHDT, CDR2 YYEEEE. The CDR3 totals 13 residues. This record belongs to a study of shared clonotypes between healthy human individuals. CD45RO-negative CD8 cells positively selected for CCR7 made up the naive population, which excluded terminally differentiated effector memory CD45RA+ cells. Repertoires were generated with immunoSEQ multiplex PCR, while TCRdb's copy carries only in-frame clones and drops some. Among around 1.9 million clones listed, just over 90% were seen once.

This clonotype was sampled from a young man in good health. Some clones in this sample may be carry-over from other donors' samples. The sample consisted of naive CD8+ T cells from PBMCs. V gene TRBV5-6 combines with J gene TRBJ1-2; 11 bases agree with TRBD1. CDR3 loop: CASSSGTGGGYTF. DNA for the CDR3: TGTGCCAGCAGCTCCGGGACAGGGGGTGGCTACACCTTC.